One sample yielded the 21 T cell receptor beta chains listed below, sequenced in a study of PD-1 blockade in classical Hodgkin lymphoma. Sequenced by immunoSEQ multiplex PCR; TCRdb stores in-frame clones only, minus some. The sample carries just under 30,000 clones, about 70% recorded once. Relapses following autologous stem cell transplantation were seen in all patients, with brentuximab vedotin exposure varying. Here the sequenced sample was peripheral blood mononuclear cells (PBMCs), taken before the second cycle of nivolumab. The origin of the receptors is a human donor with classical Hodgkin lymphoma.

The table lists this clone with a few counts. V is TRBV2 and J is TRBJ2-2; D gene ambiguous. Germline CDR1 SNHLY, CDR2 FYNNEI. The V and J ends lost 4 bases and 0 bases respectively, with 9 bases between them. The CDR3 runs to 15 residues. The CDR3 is CASSALPTNTGELFF. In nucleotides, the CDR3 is TGTGCCAGCAGTGCCCTTCCGACGAACACCGGGGAGCTGTTTTTT.

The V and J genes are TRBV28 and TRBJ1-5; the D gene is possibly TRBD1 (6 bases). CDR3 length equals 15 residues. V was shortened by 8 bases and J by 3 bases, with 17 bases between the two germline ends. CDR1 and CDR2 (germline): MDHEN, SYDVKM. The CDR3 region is CASGKGGGYNQPQHF. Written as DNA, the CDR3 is TGTGCCAGCGGAAAGGGGGGGGGTTACAATCAGCCCCAGCATTTT.

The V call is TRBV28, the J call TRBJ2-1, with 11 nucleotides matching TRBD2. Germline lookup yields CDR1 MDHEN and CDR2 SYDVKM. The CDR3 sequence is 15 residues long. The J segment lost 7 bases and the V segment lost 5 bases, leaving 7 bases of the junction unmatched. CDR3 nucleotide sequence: TGTGCCAGCAGTCAAACTAGCGGGGGTTCTAATGAGCAGTTCTTC. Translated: CASSQTSGGSNEQFF.

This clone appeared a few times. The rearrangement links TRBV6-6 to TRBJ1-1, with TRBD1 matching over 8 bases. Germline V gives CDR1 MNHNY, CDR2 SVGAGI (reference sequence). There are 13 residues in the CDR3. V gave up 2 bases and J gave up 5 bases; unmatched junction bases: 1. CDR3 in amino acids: CASSYGQGTEAFF. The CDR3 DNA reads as TGTGCCAGCAGTTACGGACAGGGTACTGAAGCTTTCTTT.

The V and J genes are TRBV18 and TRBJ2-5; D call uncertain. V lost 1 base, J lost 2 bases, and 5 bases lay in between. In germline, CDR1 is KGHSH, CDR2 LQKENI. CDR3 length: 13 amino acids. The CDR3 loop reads CASSPRMQETQYF. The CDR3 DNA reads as TGTGCCAGCTCACCACGAATGCAAGAGACCCAGTACTTC.

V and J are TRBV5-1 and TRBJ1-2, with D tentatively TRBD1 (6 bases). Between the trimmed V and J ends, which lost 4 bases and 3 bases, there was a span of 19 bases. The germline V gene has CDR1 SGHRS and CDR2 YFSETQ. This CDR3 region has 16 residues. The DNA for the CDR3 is TGCGCCAGCAGCCCTACCCTACCGTCAGGGGACTATGGCTACACCTTC. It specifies CASSPTLPSGDYGYTF.

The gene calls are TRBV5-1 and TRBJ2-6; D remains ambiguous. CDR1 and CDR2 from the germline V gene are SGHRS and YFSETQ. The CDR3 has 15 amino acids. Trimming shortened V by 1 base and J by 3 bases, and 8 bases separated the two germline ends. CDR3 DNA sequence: TGCGCCAGCAGCTTGATCGGCGTTGGGGCCAACGTCCTGACTTTC. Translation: CASSLIGVGANVLTF.

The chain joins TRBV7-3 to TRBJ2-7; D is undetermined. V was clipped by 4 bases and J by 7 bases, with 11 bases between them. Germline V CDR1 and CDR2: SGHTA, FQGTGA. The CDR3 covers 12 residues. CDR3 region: CASSSRGGEQYF. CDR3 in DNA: TGTGCCAGCAGCTCGCGCGGTGGGGAGCAGTACTTC.

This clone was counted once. This CDR3 is CASRLWTSGNTGELFF. In DNA, the CDR3 is TGTGCAAGTCGCTTGTGGACTAGCGGTAACACCGGGGAGCTGTTTTTT. The chain links TRBV12-2 to TRBJ2-2; TRBD2, the table's D call, lacks a check against the DNA. TRBV12-2 is a documented pseudogene. The CDR3 has 16 residues.

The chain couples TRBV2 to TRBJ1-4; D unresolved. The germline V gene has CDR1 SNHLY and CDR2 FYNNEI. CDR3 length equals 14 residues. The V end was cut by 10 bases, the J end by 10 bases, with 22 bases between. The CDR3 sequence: CAIGDLGLSGKLFF. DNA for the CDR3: TGTGCCATCGGGGATTTAGGGCTTTCAGGAAAACTGTTTTTT.

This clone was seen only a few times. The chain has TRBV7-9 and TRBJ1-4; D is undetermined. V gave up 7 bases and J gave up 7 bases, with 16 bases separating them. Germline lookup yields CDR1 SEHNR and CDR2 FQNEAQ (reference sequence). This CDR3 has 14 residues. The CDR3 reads CASNSGALIEKLFF. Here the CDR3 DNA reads TGTGCCAGCAACAGCGGAGCTTTGATTGAAAAACTGTTTTTT.

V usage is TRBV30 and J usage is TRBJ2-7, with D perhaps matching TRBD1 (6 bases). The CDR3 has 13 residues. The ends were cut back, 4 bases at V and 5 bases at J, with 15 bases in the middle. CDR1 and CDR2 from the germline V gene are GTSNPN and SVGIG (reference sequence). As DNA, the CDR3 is TGTGCCTGGACCTACAGGGTAAACCACGAGCAGTACTTC. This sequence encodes CAWTYRVNHEQYF.

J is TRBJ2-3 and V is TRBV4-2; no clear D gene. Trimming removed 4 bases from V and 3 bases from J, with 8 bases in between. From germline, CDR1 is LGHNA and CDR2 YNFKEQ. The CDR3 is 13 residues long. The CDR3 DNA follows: TGTGCCAGCAGCCCCCGTCAAACAGATACGCAGTATTTT. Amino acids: CASSPRQTDTQYF.

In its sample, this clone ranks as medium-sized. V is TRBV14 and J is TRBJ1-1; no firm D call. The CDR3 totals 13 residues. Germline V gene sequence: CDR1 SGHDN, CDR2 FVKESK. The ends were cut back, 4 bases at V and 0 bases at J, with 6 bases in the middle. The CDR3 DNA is TGTGCCAGCAGCCTTAGCTTGAACACTGAAGCTTTCTTT. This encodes CASSLSLNTEAFF.

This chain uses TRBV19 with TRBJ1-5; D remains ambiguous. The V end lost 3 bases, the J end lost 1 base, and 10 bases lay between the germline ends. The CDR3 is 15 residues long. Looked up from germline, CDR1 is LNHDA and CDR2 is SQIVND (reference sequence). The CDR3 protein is CASSMEQSSNQPQHF. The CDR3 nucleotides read TGTGCCAGTAGTATGGAACAGTCGAGCAATCAGCCCCAGCATTTT.

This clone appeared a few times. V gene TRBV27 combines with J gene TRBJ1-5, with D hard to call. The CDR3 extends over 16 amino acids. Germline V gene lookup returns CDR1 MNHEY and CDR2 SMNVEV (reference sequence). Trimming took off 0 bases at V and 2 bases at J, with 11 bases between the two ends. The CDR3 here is CASSLSGPKGNQPQHF. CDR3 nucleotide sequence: TGTGCCAGCAGTTTATCAGGACCGAAGGGCAATCAGCCCCAGCATTTT.

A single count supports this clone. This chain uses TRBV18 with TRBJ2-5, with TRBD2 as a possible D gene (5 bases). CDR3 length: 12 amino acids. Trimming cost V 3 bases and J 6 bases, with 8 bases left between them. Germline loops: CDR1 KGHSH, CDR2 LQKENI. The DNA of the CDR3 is TGTGCCAGCTCACCGGACTCGAAGACCCAGTACTTC. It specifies CASSPDSKTQYF.

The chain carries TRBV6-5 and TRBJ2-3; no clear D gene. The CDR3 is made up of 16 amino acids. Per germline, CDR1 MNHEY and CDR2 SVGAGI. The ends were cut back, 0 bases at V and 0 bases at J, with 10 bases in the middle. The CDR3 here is CASSYSVTISTDTQYF. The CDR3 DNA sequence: TGTGCCAGCAGTTACTCGGTAACGATTAGCACAGATACGCAGTATTTT.

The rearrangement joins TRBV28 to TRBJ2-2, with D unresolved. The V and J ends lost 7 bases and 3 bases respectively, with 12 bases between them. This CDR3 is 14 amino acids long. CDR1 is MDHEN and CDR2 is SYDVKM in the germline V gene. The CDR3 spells CASTSVRDTGELFF. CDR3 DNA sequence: TGTGCCAGCACCTCGGTACGGGACACCGGGGAGCTGTTTTTT.

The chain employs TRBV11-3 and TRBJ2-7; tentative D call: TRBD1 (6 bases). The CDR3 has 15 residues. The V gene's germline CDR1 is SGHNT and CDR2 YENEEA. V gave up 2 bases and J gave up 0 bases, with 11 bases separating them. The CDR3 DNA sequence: TGTGCCAGCAGCTTAAAAACAGGGAGCTCCTACGAGCAGTACTTC. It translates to CASSLKTGSSYEQYF.

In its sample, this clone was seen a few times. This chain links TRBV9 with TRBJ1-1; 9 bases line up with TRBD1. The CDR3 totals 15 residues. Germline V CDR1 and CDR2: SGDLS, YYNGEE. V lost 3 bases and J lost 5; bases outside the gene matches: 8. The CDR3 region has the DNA TGTGCCAGCAGCGCTATGACAGGGGGAGGAACTGAAGCTTTCTTT. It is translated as CASSAMTGGGTEAFF.